This TCR beta chain was observed in a study of T-cell reconstitution after alpha-beta-depleted transplantation in children. This clonotype has at least ten counts. This sample's TCRbeta library carried unique molecular identifier barcodes. TCRdb analysed the PCR reads with MiXCR anew, one entry per CDR3 protein. The data contain roughly 590,000 distinct CDR3 sequences, about 15% of them singletons. Germline V CDR1 and CDR2: DFQATT, SNEGSKA (reference sequence). This CDR3 has 15 amino acids. J lost 0 bases, V lost 5 bases, and 7 bases had no gene match. The sequence was obtained from a human donor who donated a stem cell graft to a child with acute myeloid leukemia. This chain uses TRBV20-1 with TRBJ2-3, with 8 bases fitting TRBD1. Sequencing was performed on PBMCs from the stem cell graft donor, taken from the stem cell graft. The CDR3 loop reads CSASDRGVSTDTQYF. The CDR3 DNA follows: TGCAGTGCTTCCGACAGGGGAGTTAGCACAGATACGCAGTATTTT.